Listed below are T cell receptor beta chains from one sample, sequenced in a study of ipilimumab plus nivolumab after autologous stem cell transplantation. Only in-frame clones appear in the TCRdb table, and some are missing; sequencing was by immunoSEQ multiplex PCR. Of some 19,000 clones listed, over 75% are singletons. The sequences come from PBMCs, collected in a trial of ipilimumab plus nivolumab as post-transplant consolidation. The receptors originated from a male donor with diffuse large B-cell lymphoma. CDR3s include the opening cysteine and the closing phenylalanine or tryptophan. D genes are given only for firm matches. Size is stated for part of the rows, as once, few or many counts, or as a class when the clone is expanded.

clone size	V gene	J gene	D gene	CDR3 protein	CDR3 DNA
few	TRBV19	TRBJ2-1	TRBD1	CASIGTAFNEQFF	TGTGCCAGTATCGGGACAGCCTTCAATGAGCAGTTCTTC
few	TRBV19	TRBJ1-2	NA	CASSIGGTRGSDGYTF	TGTGCCAGTAGTATAGGGGGGACCAGAGGGTCTGATGGCTACACCTTC
NA	TRBV11-2	TRBJ2-5	NA	CASSLQETQYF	TGTGCCAGCAGCCTCCAAGAGACCCAGTACTTC
NA	TRBV19	TRBJ2-7	NA	CASSPGGVHEQYF	TGTGCCAGTAGTCCCGGCGGGGTGCACGAGCAGTACTTC
NA	TRBV30	TRBJ1-4	NA	CAWSRGGAGGKLFF	TGTGCCTGGAGTCGGGGCGGTGCGGGTGGAAAACTGTTTTTT
NA	TRBV5-1	TRBJ1-1	NA	CASHRGRGNTEAFF	TGCGCCAGCCATAGGGGCCGGGGTAACACTGAAGCTTTCTTT
NA	TRBV6-5	TRBJ1-6	NA	CASSSPSSYNSPLHF	TGTGCCAGCAGTTCACCAAGCTCCTATAATTCACCCCTCCACTTT
NA	TRBV4-3	TRBJ2-7	NA	CASSQVHGASYEQYF	TGCGCCAGCAGCCAAGTACACGGGGCGAGCTACGAGCAGTACTTC
NA	TRBV7-9	TRBJ2-3	TRBD2	CASSPGLAGARTDTQYF	TGTGCCAGCAGCCCGGGACTAGCGGGGGCCCGCACAGATACGCAGTATTTT
NA	TRBV15	TRBJ2-1	TRBD2	CATSFERGAYNEQFF	TGTGCCACCAGCTTCGAGCGGGGGGCCTACAATGAGCAGTTCTTC
medium-sized	TRBV9	TRBJ1-2	NA	CASSVEGWLTNENYGYTF	TGTGCCAGCAGCGTAGAAGGTTGGTTGACAAACGAAAACTATGGCTACACCTTC
NA	TRBV7-9	TRBJ2-1	NA	CASSLMGDEQFF	TGTGCCAGCAGCTTAATGGGGGATGAGCAGTTCTTC
NA	TRBV4-1	TRBJ2-1	TRBD2	CASSQAGGGFHEQFF	TGCGCCAGCAGCCAAGCTGGGGGGGGGTTCCATGAGCAGTTCTTC
NA	TRBV7-6	TRBJ2-5	TRBD1	CASSLDPGQAGETQYF	TGTGCCAGCAGCTTAGACCCGGGACAGGCGGGGGAGACCCAGTACTTC
few	TRBV10-2	TRBJ2-1	NA	CASSESQPYNEQFF	TGCGCCAGCAGTGAGTCACAACCTTACAATGAGCAGTTCTTC
NA	TRBV4-1	TRBJ1-2	TRBD1	CASSQDSGQGARGYTF	TGCGCCAGCAGCCAAGATTCGGGACAGGGGGCGAGGGGCTACACCTTC
NA	TRBV6-1	TRBJ2-7	NA	CASRRGSSYEQYF	TGTGCCAGCAGGAGGGGGAGCTCCTACGAGCAGTACTTC
once	TRBV6-1	TRBJ2-2	TRBD2	CASSKRGGGTGELFF	TGTGCCAGCAGCAAGCGGGGGGGAGGAACCGGGGAGCTGTTTTTT
NA	TRBV11-2	TRBJ2-5	NA	CASSSQLGLSLQETQYF	TGTGCCAGCAGCTCTCAATTGGGGTTATCCCTCCAAGAGACCCAGTACTTC
NA	TRBV2	TRBJ2-7	NA	CASSQGSLSYEQYF	TGTGCCAGCAGCCAAGGATCCCTCTCCTACGAGCAGTACTTC
NA	TRBV27	TRBJ2-5	NA	CASSLVRGGGTQYF	TGTGCCAGCAGTTTAGTCAGGGGCGGTGGGACCCAGTACTTC
NA	TRBV2	TRBJ1-2	TRBD1	CASDWTGEGGYTF	TGTGCCAGCGACTGGACAGGGGAGGGTGGCTACACCTTC